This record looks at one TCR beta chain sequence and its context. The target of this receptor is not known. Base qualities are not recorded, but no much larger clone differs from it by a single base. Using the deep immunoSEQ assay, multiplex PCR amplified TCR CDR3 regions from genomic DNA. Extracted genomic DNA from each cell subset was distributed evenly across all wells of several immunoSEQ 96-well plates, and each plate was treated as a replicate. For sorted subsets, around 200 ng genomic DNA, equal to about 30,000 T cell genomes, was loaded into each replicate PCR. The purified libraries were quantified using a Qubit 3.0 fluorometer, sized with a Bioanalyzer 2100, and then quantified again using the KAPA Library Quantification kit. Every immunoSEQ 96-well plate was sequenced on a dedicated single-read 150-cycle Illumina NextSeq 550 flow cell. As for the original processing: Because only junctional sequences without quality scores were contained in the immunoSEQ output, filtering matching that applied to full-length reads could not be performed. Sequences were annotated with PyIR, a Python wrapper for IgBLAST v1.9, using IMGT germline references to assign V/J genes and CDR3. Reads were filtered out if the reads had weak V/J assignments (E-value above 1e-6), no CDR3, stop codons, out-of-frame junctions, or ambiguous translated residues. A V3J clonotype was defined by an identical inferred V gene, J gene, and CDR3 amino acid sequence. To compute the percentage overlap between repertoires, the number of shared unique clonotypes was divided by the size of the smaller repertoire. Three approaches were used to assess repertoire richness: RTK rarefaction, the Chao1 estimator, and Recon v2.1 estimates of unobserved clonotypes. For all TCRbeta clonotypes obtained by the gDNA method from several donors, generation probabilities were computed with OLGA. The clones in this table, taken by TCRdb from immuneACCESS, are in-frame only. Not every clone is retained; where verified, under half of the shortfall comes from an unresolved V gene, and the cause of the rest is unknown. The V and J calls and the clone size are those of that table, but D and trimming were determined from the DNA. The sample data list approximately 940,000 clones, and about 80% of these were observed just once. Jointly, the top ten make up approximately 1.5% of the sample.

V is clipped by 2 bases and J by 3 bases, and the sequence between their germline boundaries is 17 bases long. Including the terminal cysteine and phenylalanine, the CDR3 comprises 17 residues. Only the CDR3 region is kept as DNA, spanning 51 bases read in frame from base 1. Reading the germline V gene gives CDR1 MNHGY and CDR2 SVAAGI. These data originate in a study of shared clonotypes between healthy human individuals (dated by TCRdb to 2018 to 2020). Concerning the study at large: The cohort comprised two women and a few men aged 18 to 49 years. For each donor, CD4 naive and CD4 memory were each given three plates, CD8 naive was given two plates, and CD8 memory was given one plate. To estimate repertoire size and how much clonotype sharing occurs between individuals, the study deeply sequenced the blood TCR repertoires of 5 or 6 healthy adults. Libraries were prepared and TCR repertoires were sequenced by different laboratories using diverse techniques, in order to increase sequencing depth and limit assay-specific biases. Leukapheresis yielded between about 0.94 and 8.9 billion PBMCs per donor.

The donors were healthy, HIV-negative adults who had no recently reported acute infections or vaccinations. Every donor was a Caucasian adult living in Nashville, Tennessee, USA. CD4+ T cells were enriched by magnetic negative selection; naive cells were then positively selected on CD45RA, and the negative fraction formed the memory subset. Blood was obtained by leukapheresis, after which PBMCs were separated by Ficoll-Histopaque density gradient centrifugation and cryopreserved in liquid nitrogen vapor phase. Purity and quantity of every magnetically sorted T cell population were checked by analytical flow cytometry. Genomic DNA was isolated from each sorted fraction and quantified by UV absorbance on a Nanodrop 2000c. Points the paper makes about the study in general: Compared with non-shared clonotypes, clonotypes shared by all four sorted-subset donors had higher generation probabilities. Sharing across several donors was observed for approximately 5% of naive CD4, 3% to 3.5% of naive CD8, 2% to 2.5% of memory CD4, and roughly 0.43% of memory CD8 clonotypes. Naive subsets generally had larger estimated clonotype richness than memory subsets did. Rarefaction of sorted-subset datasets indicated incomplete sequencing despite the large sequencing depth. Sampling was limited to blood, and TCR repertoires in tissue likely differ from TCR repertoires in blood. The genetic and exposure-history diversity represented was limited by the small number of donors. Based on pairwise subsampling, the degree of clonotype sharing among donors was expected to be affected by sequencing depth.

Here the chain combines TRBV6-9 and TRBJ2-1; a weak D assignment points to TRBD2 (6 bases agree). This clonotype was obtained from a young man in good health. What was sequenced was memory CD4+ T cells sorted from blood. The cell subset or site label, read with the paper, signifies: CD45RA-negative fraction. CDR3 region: CASSYRFPGAGYNEQFF. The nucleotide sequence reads TGTGCCAGCAGTTATCGGTTCCCGGGAGCGGGCTACAATGAGCAGTTCTTC.